This T cell receptor beta chain originates from a study of vaccination and CD4 T cells after COVID-19. The treatment denotes: roughly nine-day PBMC culture with coronavirus spike peptide pools or control peptides (ViraFEST assay). Before TCRs were sequenced, ViraFEST expanded antigen-specific T cells with peptide pools. Findings and limits, study-wide: Spike mono-reactivity was found in 304 of 307 vaccine-specific clones from convalescent patients.

This clonotype was detected a few times. The antigen remains unidentified. Looked up from germline, CDR1 is SGHTA and CDR2 is FQGNSA. This CDR3 is built from 13 residues. With 2 bases removed from V and 5 bases from J, the gap between germline ends came to 9 bases. Cultured CD4+ T-cell DNA underwent Oncomine TCR Beta short-read sequencing. TCRdb itself ran the PCR reads through MiXCR, one entry per CDR3 protein. The data hold some 11,000 distinct CDR3 sequences, with less than 40% observed a single time. V is TRBV7-2 and J is TRBJ2-5; no clear D. The sequenced sample consisted of CD4+ T cells from blood, cultured in vitro. The TCR originated in a human donor who had recovered from COVID-19. The CDR3 loop is CASSLSDGETQYF. The CDR3 DNA reads as TGTGCCAGCAGCTTATCGGACGGGGAGACCCAGTACTTC.